One sample yielded the 11 T cell receptor beta chains listed below, sequenced in a study of sequential checkpoint blockade in melanoma (dated by TCRdb to the late 2010s). The library came from the immunoSEQ multiplex PCR assay. The clones in this table, taken by TCRdb from immuneACCESS, are in-frame only. Not every clone is retained; where verified, under half of the shortfall comes from an unresolved V gene, and the cause of the rest is unknown. The sample profile shows more than 7,000 clones; about 71% of them were found once. The ten most abundant clones make up around 24% of the sample. The label giving this sample's treatment or condition can be read as: randomized to nivolumab then ipilimumab (arm A) or the reverse (arm B). The material sequenced was CD8+ T cells sorted from blood (inferred from file names), taken from a patient given nivolumab and ipilimumab in sequence. These receptors were obtained from a human donor with melanoma.

Only one count was recorded for this clone. The chain recombines TRBV28 with TRBJ2-7, with D perhaps TRBD2 (6 bases). The CDR3 sequence is 14 residues long. Germline lookup yields CDR1 MDHEN and CDR2 SYDVKM. V was trimmed by 5 bases and J by 1 base, leaving 12 bases between them. In DNA, the CDR3 is TGTGCCAGCAGTCAGAGCGGGCGTTCCTACGAGCAGTACTTC. Translation gives CASSQSGRSYEQYF.

The chain uses TRBV4-3 and TRBJ1-2; D may be TRBD1 (6 bases). The CDR3 runs 14 residues. Germline CDR1 LGHNA, CDR2 YSLEER. Deletions cut 0 bases from V and 8 bases from J, with 13 bases between. As DNA, the CDR3 is TGCGCCAGCAGCCAAGATTGGGGACAAGGGGGCTACACCTTC. Its translation is CASSQDWGQGGYTF.

The V gene is TRBV5-1, the J gene TRBJ2-2, with TRBD2 matching over 13 bases. Germline trimming cut 4 bases from V and 7 bases from J; bases unmatched to any gene: 10. In germline, CDR1 is SGHRS, CDR2 YFSETQ. There are 17 residues in the CDR3. The CDR3 here is CASSPRTSGSNSGELFF. CDR3 nucleotides: TGCGCCAGCAGCCCACGGACTAGCGGGAGCAATAGCGGGGAGCTGTTTTTT.

The chain joins TRBV2 to TRBJ2-7; maybe TRBD1 (6 bases). In germline, CDR1 is SNHLY, CDR2 FYNNEI. This CDR3 spans 14 amino acids. The V gene lost 7 bases and the J gene lost 7 bases, with 20 bases spanning the gap. The CDR3 loop reads CASMGAPGPGEQYF. Here the CDR3 DNA reads TGTGCCAGCATGGGGGCCCCGGGACCAGGAGAGCAGTACTTC.

This clone was counted a single time. CDR3 region: CAWNPGLAGETQYF. CDR3 nucleotide sequence: TGTGCCTGGAACCCCGGGCTAGCGGGGGAGACGCAGTATTTT. The J gene is TRBJ2-3, the V gene TRBV30; 10 bases agree with TRBD2. The CDR3 runs 14 residues. V gave up 4 bases and J gave up 9 bases; unmatched junction bases: 10. Germline assignment: CDR1 GTSNPN and CDR2 SVGIG (reference sequence).

The chain joins TRBV7-9 to TRBJ2-7; no reliable D call. The CDR3 spans 12 residues. CDR1 is SEHNR and CDR2 is FQNEAQ in the germline V gene (reference sequence). The V end was cut by 5 bases, the J end by 1 base, with 6 bases between. CDR3 amino acids: CASSRSSYEQYF. CDR3 bases: TGTGCCAGCAGCCGGAGTTCCTACGAGCAGTACTTC.

V gene TRBV12-5 combines with J gene TRBJ2-3; 8 bases fit TRBD2. The CDR3 consists of 14 residues. J lost 6 bases, V lost 8 bases, and 10 bases had no gene match. Germline values: CDR1 LGHNT, CDR2 FRNRAP. The CDR3 DNA reads as TGTGCTAGTAGGGCGGGAGGAATAGCTGATACGCAGTATTTT. It translates to CASRAGGIADTQYF.

J is TRBJ1-2 and V is TRBV27; tentatively, D is TRBD1 (5 bases). This CDR3 contains 13 residues. Germline V gene sequence: CDR1 MNHEY, CDR2 SMNVEV (reference sequence). The germline V and J ends were trimmed by 7 bases and 4 bases, with 13 bases remaining between them. CDR3 residues: CASTGQGSYGYTF. Here the CDR3 DNA reads TGTGCCAGCACTGGGCAGGGTAGCTATGGCTACACCTTC.

This rearrangement joins TRBV6-5 to TRBJ1-1, with D perhaps TRBD1 (5 bases). Trimming shortened V by 5 bases and J by 6 bases, and 10 bases separated the two germline ends. This CDR3 is 12 amino acids long. Germline CDR1 and CDR2: MNHEY and SVGAGI. This CDR3 is CASSGARAEAFF. The CDR3 DNA reads as TGTGCCAGCAGTGGGGCTAGGGCTGAAGCTTTCTTT.

The table lists this clone with a few counts. The chain couples TRBV6-1 to TRBJ2-3; a weak D match, TRBD2 (6 bases). The CDR3 loop spans 15 amino acids. The V end was cut by 1 base, the J end by 6 bases, with 14 bases between. The germline V gene has CDR1 MNHNS and CDR2 SASEGT. The CDR3 loop is CASSEDAGEVDTQYF. As DNA, the CDR3 is TGTGCCAGCAGTGAAGATGCCGGGGAGGTGGATACGCAGTATTTT.

This rearrangement joins TRBV14 to TRBJ2-5; maybe TRBD1 (5 bases). This CDR3 has 16 residues. V was cut by 0 bases and J by 1 base, with 12 bases left in between. In germline, CDR1 is SGHDN, CDR2 FVKESK. The CDR3 is CASSQEFRTPQETQYF. DNA for the CDR3: TGTGCCAGCAGCCAAGAGTTCAGGACACCCCAAGAGACCCAGTACTTC. The variable domain in full, completed from reference TRBV14 and TRBJ2-5, reads EAGVTQFPSHSVIEKGQTVTLRCDPISGHDNLYWYRRVMGKEIKFLLHFVKESKQDESGMPNNRFLAERTGGTYSTLKVQPAELEDSGVYFCASSQEFRTPQETQYFGPGTRLLVL.